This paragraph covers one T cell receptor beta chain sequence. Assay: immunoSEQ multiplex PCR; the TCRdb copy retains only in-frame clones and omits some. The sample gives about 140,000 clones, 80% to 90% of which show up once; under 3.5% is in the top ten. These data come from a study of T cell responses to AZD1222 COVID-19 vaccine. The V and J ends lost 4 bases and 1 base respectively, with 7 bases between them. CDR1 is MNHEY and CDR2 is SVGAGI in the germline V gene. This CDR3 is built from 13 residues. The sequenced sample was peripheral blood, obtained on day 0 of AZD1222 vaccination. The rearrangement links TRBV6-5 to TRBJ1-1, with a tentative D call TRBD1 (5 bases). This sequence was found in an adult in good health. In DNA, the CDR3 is TGTGCCAGCAGTTGGGGGGGGAACACTGAAGCTTTCTTT. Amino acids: CASSWGGNTEAFF.